One and the same sample provided the 7 T cell receptor beta chains below, sequenced in a study of high-grade serous ovarian cancer treatment subgroups. Here immunoSEQ multiplex PCR was the method, and the copy in TCRdb shows in-frame clones only, minus some. The repertoire holds 30,000 to 40,000 clones, with around three quarters as singletons. Tumor samples were taken before definitive surgery or chemotherapy. Sequencing was done on a sample of tumor tissue. All receptors derive from a human donor with high-grade serous ovarian cancer.

CDR3 nucleotides: TGTGCCAGCAGTGAAGCGCTTCGGAGGAACAAAGGCAATCAGCCCCAGCATTTT. Amino acids: CASSEALRRNKGNQPQHF. V gene TRBV6-1 combines with J gene TRBJ1-5; D gene uncertain. The germline V gene has CDR1 MNHNS and CDR2 SASEGT. The germline V and J ends were trimmed by 0 bases and 2 bases, with 17 bases remaining between them. This CDR3 is built from 18 residues.

This clone was found once. This sequence joins TRBV5-6 and TRBJ1-2, with unresolved D. V lost 1 base, J lost 4 bases, and 8 bases lay in between. The CDR3 is 13 residues long. Germline V lookup: CDR1 SGHDT, CDR2 YYEEEE. CDR3 sequence reads: CASSLSALYGYTF. CDR3 DNA sequence: TGTGCCAGCAGCTTGTCTGCCCTCTATGGCTACACCTTC.

This sequence joins TRBV9 and TRBJ2-1; 11 bases align to TRBD2. The J segment lost 7 bases and the V segment lost 4 bases, leaving 10 bases of the junction unmatched. This CDR3 is built from 16 residues. Germline lookup yields CDR1 SGDLS and CDR2 YYNGEE. CDR3 sequence reads: CASSPRLGLADNEQFF. The CDR3, as DNA: TGTGCCAGCAGCCCTCGCCTGGGACTAGCGGATAATGAGCAGTTCTTC.

This chain connects TRBV27 to TRBJ2-1; D may be TRBD2 (6 bases). Trimming shortened V by 5 bases and J by 13 bases, and 12 bases separated the two germline ends. Looked up from germline, CDR1 is MNHEY and CDR2 is SMNVEV (reference sequence). The CDR3 spans 11 residues. The CDR3 loop is CASSGTSRQFF. The CDR3 nucleotides are TGTGCCAGCAGTGGGACTTCCCGACAGTTCTTC.

V is TRBV29-1 and J is TRBJ2-6; D is possibly TRBD1 (6 bases). The CDR3 totals 16 residues. Trimming took off 3 bases at V and 2 bases at J, with 14 bases between the two ends. CDR1 and CDR2 from the germline V gene are SQVTM and ANQGSEA. The CDR3 DNA reads TGCAGCGTTGACACAGGGTCATTCGCTGGGGCCAACGTCCTGACTTTC. Protein: CSVDTGSFAGANVLTF.

This sequence joins TRBV29-1 and TRBJ2-1, with D possibly being TRBD2 (6 bases). Germline-derived CDR1 and CDR2 are SQVTM and ANQGSEA. V lost 5 bases to trimming and J lost 0 bases, with 11 bases between them. The CDR3 length is 14 residues. CDR3 loop: CSVPPTSSYNEQFF. CDR3 nucleotide sequence: TGCAGCGTTCCCCCGACTAGCTCCTACAATGAGCAGTTCTTC.

The chain uses TRBV7-2 and TRBJ2-7; D ambiguous. V was pared by 0 bases and J by 9 bases, with 6 bases between. Germline loops: CDR1 SGHTA, CDR2 FQGNSA. The CDR3 spans 11 residues. The CDR3 DNA reads as TGTGCCAGCAGCTTAGCTGGCGGGCAGTACTTC. Translating it yields CASSLAGGQYF.